This T cell receptor (beta chain) was sequenced in a study of blood T cell repertoires in COVID-19 (dated by TCRdb to about 2020). For context, the study as a whole: Samples from collaborators originated in the United States, Italy and Spain and spanned both the acute and convalescent phases of COVID-19. The prospective study material was composed of cDNA or gDNA derived from T cells, B-cell-depleted T cells, or PBMCs. Deeply sampled blood TCRbeta repertoires from subjects exposed to, actively infected with, or recovered from COVID-19 were included in the dataset. A freely available public database, intended as a resource for researchers studying the immune response to SARS-CoV-2, is where the repertoires were released. Samples came from the ongoing ImmuneRACE study (first 160 participants) plus 1,254 subjects from 6 global collaborators. A de-identified subject ID, COVID-19 status, age in years and sex were almost always included in the sample metadata. Where HLA class I and class II types were available, the types were taken from metadata supplied by the sample provider, not from assay-based typing.

In this sample, this clone turned up once. Its antigen is not yet known. The sample holds no much larger clone one base away, and base qualities are not on file. Participants in the prospective study were aged roughly 18 to 100 years, lived in some 24 United States geographic areas, and enrolled through a virtual design. In the prospective study, participants were assigned to cohorts based on the clinical history participants reported in a screening survey and a study questionnaire. Recovered participants in ImmuneRACE Cohort 3 were defined by two consecutive negative NP/OP PCR tests, clearance by a healthcare professional, or resolution of symptoms. Each participant in the prospective study had whole blood, serum and a nasopharyngeal or oropharyngeal swab collected by mobile phlebotomists. Additional blood draws and questionnaires over an approximately 2-month period could optionally be provided by prospective study participants. Blood samples from the prospective study were shipped frozen or at room temperature prior to DNA extraction.

The immunoSEQ Assay, a bias-controlled multiplex PCR, was used to amplify TCRbeta CDR3 regions from genomic DNA. The paper's data handling went like this. The number of nucleated cells in each sample was estimated from the amplification of reference gene primers within the assay. To quantify the absolute abundance of each unique TCRbeta CDR3 rearrangement, sequence reads were collapsed and filtered. For each sample, productive Simpson clonality was calculated as the square root of Simpson's diversity index across productive rearrangements. TCRdb took this table from immuneACCESS and kept in-frame rearrangements with V and J called. Such tables lack part of the clones; where checked against another copy, unresolved V genes explain under half of the gap, and the rest is unexplained. The V and J calls and the clone size are those of that table, but D and trimming were determined from the DNA. Here the sample has about 290,000 clones; about nine tenths occur a single time. The ten largest clonotypes hold less than 2% of the sample.

The germline V gene (reference sequence) gives CDR1 as LGHDT and CDR2 as YNNKEL. V and J lose 1 base and 11 bases, and a span of 14 bases separates them. The CDR3 holds 13 amino acids from the cysteine to the phenylalanine. Kept here is only the CDR3 DNA, which spans 39 bases and is read in frame from base 1. Broader findings and caveats from the paper: Clinical and demographic metadata were provided uncurated, with the amount varying by source and participant.

The specimen sequenced was PBMCs or T cells enriched from blood (not recorded which). The chain is made from TRBV3-1 (or the pseudogene TRBV3-2) and TRBJ1-1; perhaps TRBD1 is the D gene, with 5 bases matching. The sequence derives from a woman between 40 and 55 years old who had recovered from COVID-19. Here the CDR3 is given as CASSQGAGLRAFF. At the DNA level, the sequence is TGTGCCAGCAGCCAAGGGGCAGGGCTCAGGGCTTTCTTT.